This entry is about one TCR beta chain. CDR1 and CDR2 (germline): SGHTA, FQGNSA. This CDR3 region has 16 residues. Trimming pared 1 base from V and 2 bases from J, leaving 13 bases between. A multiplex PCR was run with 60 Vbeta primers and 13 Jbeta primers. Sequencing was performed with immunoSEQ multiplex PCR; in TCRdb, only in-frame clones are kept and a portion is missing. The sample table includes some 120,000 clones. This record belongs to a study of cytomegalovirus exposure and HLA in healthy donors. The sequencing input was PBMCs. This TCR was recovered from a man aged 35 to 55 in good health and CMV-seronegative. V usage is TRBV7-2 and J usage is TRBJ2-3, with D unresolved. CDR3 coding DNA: TGTGCCAGCAGCTTAGTCTTTAGTCGTTCCACAGATACGCAGTATTTT. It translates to CASSLVFSRSTDTQYF.